This T cell receptor (beta chain) was captured in a study of vaccination and CD4 T cells after COVID-19. Study as a whole: The post-vaccine samples came a median 72 days after dose two (range 14 to 241).

Notes on the study in general: Reactive clonotype counts went from median 21 after infection to roughly 39 after vaccination, nonsignificantly.

The CDR3 spans 17 residues. CDR1 is MGHRA, CDR2 YSYEKL, per germline. Trimming took 2 bases from V and 5 from J; bases not matched to a gene: 8. Treatment given: roughly 10-day PBMC culture with coronavirus spike peptide pools or control peptides (ViraFEST assay). Once peptide pools had expanded antigen-specific T cells, ViraFEST sequenced TCRs. The Oncomine TCR Beta short-read assay sequenced DNA from cultured CD4+ T cells. Cultured CD4+ T cells yielded the extracted genomic DNA. TCRdb ran MiXCR on the PCR reads and lists one entry per CDR3 protein. Among some 10,000 distinct CDR3 sequences listed, approximately 66% were seen once. Comments on this clonotype: Its target is not known.

The TCR originated in a human donor who had recovered from COVID-19. This rearrangement joins TRBV4-1 to TRBJ2-1, with 11 bases fitting TRBD2. What was sequenced was CD4+ T cells from blood, cultured in vitro. This chain's CDR3 is CASSQPTTSGVNNEQFF. The CDR3 DNA follows: TGCGCCAGCAGCCAACCAACGACTAGCGGGGTAAACAATGAGCAGTTCTTC.